This TCR beta chain was captured by sequencing in a study of cytomegalovirus exposure and HLA in healthy donors. Broader study findings: Common viral pathogens seemed, in a later analysis, to connect with several of the most significant clusters. Some TCR beta chains (roughly 160 of them) were listed as cytomegalovirus-associated.

The primer mix had 60 Vbeta and 13 Jbeta primers. Method: immunoSEQ multiplex PCR; TCRdb's copy keeps in-frame clones and lacks some. The table lists 200,000 or so clones, approximately 78% of them singletons. The germline V gene encodes CDR1 LGHNA and CDR2 YSLEER. The CDR3 sequence is 13 residues long. J gave up 0 bases and V 6 bases, and 0 bases lay outside the gene matches. On this clone itself: Its antigen is still unknown.

The sequence was obtained from a man aged 25-40 years in good health and CMV-seronegative. Material: PBMCs. The chain recombines TRBV4-3 with TRBJ2-3, with TRBD2 matching 7 bases. The CDR3 DNA reads as TGCGCCAGCAGAGCGGGGAGCACAGATACGCAGTATTTT. Residues: CASRAGSTDTQYF.